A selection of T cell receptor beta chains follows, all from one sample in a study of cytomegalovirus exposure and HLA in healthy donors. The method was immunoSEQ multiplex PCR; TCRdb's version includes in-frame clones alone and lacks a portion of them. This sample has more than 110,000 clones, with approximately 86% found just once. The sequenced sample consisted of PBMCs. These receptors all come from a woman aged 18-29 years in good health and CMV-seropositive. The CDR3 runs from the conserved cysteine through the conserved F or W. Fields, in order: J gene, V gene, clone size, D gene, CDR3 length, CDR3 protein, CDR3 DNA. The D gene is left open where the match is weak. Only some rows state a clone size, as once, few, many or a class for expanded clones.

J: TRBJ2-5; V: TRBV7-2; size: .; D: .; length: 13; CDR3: CASSSNLVETQYF; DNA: TGTGCCAGCAGTTCCAACTTGGTGGAGACCCAGTACTTC
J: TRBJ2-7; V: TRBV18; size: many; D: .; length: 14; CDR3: CASGDQGGVHEQYF; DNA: TGTGCCAGCGGCGACCAGGGCGGGGTCCACGAGCAGTACTTC
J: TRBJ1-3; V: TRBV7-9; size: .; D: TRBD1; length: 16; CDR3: CASSLVRRDRGDTIYF; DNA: TGTGCCAGCAGCTTAGTGAGACGGGACAGGGGAGACACCATATATTTT
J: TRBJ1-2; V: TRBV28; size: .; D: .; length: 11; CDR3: CASSFSRLYTF; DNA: TGTGCCAGCAGTTTTTCGCGTCTTTACACCTTC
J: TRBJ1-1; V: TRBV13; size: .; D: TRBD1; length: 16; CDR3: CASSPFRTGGRAEAFF; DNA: TGTGCCAGCAGCCCCTTCCGGACAGGAGGTCGTGCTGAAGCTTTCTTT
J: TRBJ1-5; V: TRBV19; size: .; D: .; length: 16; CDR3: CASSLAETGVNQPQHF; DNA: TGTGCCAGTAGCCTGGCCGAGACAGGAGTCAATCAGCCCCAGCATTTT
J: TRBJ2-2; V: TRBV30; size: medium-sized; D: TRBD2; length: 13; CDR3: CAWTRAGPGELFF; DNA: TGTGCCTGGACAAGAGCGGGGCCCGGGGAGCTGTTTTTT
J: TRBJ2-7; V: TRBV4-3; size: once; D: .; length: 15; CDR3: CASSQDTGGRYEQYF; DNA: TGCGCCAGCAGCCAAGATACGGGGGGCCGCTACGAGCAGTACTTC
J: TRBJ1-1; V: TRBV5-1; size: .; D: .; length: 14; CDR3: CASSLDRANTEAFF; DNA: TGCGCCAGCAGCTTGGACAGGGCGAACACTGAAGCTTTCTTT
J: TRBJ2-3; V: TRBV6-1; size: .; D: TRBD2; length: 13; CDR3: CASRREPTDTQYF; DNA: TGTGCCAGCAGGCGGGAGCCCACAGATACGCAGTATTTT
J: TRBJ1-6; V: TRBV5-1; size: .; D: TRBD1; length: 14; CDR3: CASSPDREESPLHF; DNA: TGCGCCAGCAGCCCTGACAGGGAGGAATCACCCCTCCACTTT
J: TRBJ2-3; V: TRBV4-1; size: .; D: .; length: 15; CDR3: CASSQALGDTDTQYF; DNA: TGCGCCAGCAGCCAAGCTCTAGGAGACACAGATACGCAGTATTTT
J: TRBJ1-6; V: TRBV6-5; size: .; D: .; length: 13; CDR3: CASKWGGNSPLHF; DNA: TGTGCCAGCAAATGGGGGGGCAATTCACCCCTCCACTTT
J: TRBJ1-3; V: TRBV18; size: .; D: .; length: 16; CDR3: CASSPERILSGNTIYF; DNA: TGTGCCAGCTCACCAGAGAGAATCCTATCTGGAAACACCATATATTTT
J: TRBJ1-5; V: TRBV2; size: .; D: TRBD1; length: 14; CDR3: CASRADRVGQPQHF; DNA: TGTGCCAGCAGGGCGGACAGGGTAGGTCAGCCCCAGCATTTT
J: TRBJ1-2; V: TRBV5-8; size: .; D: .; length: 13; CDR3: CASSHGRNYGYTF; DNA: TGTGCCAGCAGCCATGGGCGCAACTATGGCTACACCTTC
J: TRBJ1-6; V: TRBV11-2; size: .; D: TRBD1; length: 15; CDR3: CASSSRDRYNSPLHF; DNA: TGTGCCAGCAGCTCCCGGGACAGGTATAATTCACCCCTCCACTTT
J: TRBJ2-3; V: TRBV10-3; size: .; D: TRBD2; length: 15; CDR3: CAISDRGGATDTQYF; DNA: TGTGCCATCAGTGATCGCGGGGGAGCCACAGATACGCAGTATTTT
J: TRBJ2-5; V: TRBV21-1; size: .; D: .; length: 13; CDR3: CASSIGNVETQYF; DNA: TGTGCCAGCAGCATTGGCAACGTGGAGACCCAGTACTTC
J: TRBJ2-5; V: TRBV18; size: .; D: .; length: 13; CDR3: CASSLDRHYVQYF; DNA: TGTGCCAGCTCACTCGACAGGCACTATGTCCAGTACTTC
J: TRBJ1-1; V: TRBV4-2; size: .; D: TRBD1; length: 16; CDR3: CASSRLEGQGKTEAFF; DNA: TGTGCCAGCAGCCGCCTGGAGGGACAGGGAAAGACTGAAGCTTTCTTT
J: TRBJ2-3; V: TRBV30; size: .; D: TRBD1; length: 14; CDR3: CAWRRGGLADTQYF; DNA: TGTGCCTGGCGCCGAGGGGGCTTGGCAGATACGCAGTATTTT
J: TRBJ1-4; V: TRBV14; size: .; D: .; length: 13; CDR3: CASSQDMGGKLFF; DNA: TGTGCCAGCAGCCAAGATATGGGAGGAAAACTGTTTTTT
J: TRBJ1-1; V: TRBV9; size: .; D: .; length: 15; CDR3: CASSVGPSMNTEAFF; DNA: TGTGCCAGCAGCGTAGGGCCGTCAATGAACACTGAAGCTTTCTTT
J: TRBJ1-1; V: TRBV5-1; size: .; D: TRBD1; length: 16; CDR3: CASSLRLQGAGTEAFF; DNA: TGCGCCAGCAGCTTGCGATTACAGGGGGCGGGCACTGAAGCTTTCTTT
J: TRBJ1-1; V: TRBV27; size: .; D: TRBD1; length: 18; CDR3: CASSLIGIGGTGSTEAFF; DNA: TGTGCCAGCAGTTTAATAGGGATCGGTGGGACAGGGTCCACTGAAGCTTTCTTT
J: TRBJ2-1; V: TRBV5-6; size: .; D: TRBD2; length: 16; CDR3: CASSFLAGGIYNEQFF; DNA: TGTGCCAGCAGCTTCTTAGCGGGAGGGATCTACAATGAGCAGTTCTTC
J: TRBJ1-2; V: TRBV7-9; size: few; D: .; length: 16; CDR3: CASSLDHRLSNYGYTF; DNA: TGTGCCAGCAGCTTAGACCACAGGTTGTCTAACTATGGCTACACCTTC
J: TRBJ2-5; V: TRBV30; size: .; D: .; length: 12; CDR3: CAWSVRGETQYF; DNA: TGTGCCTGGAGTGTACGAGGGGAGACCCAGTACTTC
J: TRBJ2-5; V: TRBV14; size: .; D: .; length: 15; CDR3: CASSQDRGAWKTQYF; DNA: TGTGCCAGCAGCCAAGATCGGGGGGCTTGGAAGACCCAGTACTTC
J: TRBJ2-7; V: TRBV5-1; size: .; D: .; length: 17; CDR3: CASSPKISLADAYEQYF; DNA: TGCGCCAGCAGCCCGAAGATATCTCTAGCAGACGCCTACGAGCAGTACTTC
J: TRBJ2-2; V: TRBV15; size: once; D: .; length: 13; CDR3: CATVLENTGELFF; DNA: TGTGCCACCGTCCTAGAGAACACCGGGGAGCTGTTTTTT
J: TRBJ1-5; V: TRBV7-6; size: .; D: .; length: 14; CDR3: CASSLGTSNQPQHF; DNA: TGTGCCAGCAGCTTGGGGACAAGCAATCAGCCCCAGCATTTT
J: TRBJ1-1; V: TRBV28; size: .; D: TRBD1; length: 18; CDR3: CASSLGIKDRGFGTEAFF; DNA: TGTGCCAGCAGTTTAGGGATTAAGGACAGGGGGTTCGGCACTGAAGCTTTCTTT
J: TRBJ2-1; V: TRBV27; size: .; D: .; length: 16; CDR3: CASSSVRLAKHPEQFF; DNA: TGTGCCAGCAGTTCGGTCCGGCTAGCGAAACACCCCGAGCAGTTCTTC
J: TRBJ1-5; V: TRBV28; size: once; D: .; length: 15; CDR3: CASSLFEDSYQPQHF; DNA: TGTGCCAGCAGTTTATTTGAGGACAGTTATCAGCCCCAGCATTTT
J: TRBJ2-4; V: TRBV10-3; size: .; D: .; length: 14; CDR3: CAIQAPYSKNIQYF; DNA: TGTGCCATCCAGGCTCCTTATTCCAAAAACATTCAGTACTTC
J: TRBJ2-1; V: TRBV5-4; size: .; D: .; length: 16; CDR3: CASSPDSFSSYNEQFF; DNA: TGTGCCAGCAGCCCCGACAGTTTCTCCTCCTACAATGAGCAGTTCTTC
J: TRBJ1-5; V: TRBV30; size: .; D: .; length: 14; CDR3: CAWSVKGGNQPQHF; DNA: TGTGCCTGGAGTGTCAAGGGGGGCAATCAGCCCCAGCATTTT
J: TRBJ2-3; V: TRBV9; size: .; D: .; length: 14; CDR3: CASSVSSSPDTQYF; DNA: TGTGCCAGCAGCGTCTCTTCTTCCCCAGATACGCAGTATTTT
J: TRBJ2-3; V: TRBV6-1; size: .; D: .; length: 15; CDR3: CASSEYGSSTDTQYF; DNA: TGTGCCAGCAGTGAATACGGGAGCAGCACAGATACGCAGTATTTT
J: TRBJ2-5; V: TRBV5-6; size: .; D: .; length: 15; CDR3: CASSLARGDMETQYF; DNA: TGTGCCAGCAGCTTGGCCAGGGGAGATATGGAGACCCAGTACTTC
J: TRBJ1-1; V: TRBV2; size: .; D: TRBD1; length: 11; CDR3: CASSYRDRAFF; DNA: TGTGCCAGCAGTTACCGGGACAGGGCTTTCTTT
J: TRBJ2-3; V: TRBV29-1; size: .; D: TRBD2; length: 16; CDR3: CSVEDRVGGGPDTQYF; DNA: TGCAGCGTTGAAGATCGCGTCGGGGGGGGTCCAGATACGCAGTATTTT
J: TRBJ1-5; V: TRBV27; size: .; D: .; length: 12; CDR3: CASSSQGQPQHF; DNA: TGTGCCAGCAGTTCACAGGGTCAGCCCCAGCATTTT
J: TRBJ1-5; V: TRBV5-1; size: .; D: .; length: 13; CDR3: CASSPDTNQPQHF; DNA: TGCGCCAGCAGCCCAGACACGAATCAGCCCCAGCATTTT
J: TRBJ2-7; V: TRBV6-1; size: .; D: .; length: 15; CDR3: CASSEVWGQLYEQYF; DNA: TGTGCCAGCAGTGAAGTCTGGGGACAACTCTACGAGCAGTACTTC
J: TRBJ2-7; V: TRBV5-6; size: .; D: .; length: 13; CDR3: CASSLQASYEQYF; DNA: TGTGCCAGCAGCTTACAGGCCTCCTACGAGCAGTACTTC
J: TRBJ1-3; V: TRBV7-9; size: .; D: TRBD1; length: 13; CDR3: CAKPGTGGNTIYF; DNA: TGTGCCAAGCCGGGGACAGGCGGAAACACCATATATTTT
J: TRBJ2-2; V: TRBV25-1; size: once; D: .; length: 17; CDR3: CASSAALGAGGDGELFF; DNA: TGTGCCAGCAGTGCAGCATTAGGGGCCGGTGGAGACGGGGAGCTGTTTTTT
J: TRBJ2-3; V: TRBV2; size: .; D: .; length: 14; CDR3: CASRGGPNTDTQYF; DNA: TGTGCCAGCAGGGGTGGGCCCAACACAGATACGCAGTATTTT
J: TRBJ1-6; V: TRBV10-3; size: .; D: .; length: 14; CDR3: CAIGYSGSDSPLHF; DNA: TGTGCCATCGGATACTCGGGGAGTGATTCACCCCTCCACTTT
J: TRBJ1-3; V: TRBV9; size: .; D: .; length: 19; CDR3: CASSAPTLPGFQVGNTIYF; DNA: TGTGCCAGCAGCGCCCCAACATTACCAGGGTTTCAAGTAGGAAACACCATATATTTT
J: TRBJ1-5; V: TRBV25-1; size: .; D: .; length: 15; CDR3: CASSPREGGNQPQHF; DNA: TGTGCCAGCAGTCCAAGGGAGGGTGGCAATCAGCCCCAGCATTTT
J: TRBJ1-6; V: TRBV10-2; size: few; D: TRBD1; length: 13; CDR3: CATTGQSNSPLHF; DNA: TGCGCCACCACGGGACAGTCAAATTCACCCCTCCACTTT
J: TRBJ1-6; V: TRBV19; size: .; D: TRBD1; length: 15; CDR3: CASLRGDSRNSPLHF; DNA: TGTGCCAGCCTCAGGGGGGACAGCCGGAATTCACCCCTCCACTTT
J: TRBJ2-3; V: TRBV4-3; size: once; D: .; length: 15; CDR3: CASSHGRVSTDTQYF; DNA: TGCGCCAGCAGCCACGGGCGGGTGAGCACAGATACGCAGTATTTT